This TCR beta chain emerged from a study of shared clonotypes between healthy human individuals. Data came from immunoSEQ multiplex PCR; TCRdb stores just in-frame clones and leaves some out. The data show 2 million to 2.5 million clones, 93% seen once. Memory CD4+ cells were the fraction left after CD45RA+ naive selection. The germline V gene has CDR1 SGDLS and CDR2 YYNGEE. This CDR3 has 14 residues. Trimming took 3 bases from V and 0 from J, leaving 10 bases between them. This clone was observed a single time. The chain combines TRBV9 with TRBJ2-7; D uncertain. Source material: naive CD4+ T cells from PBMCs. Described subset: CD45RA+ positively selected. The receptor's source is a man aged 18 to 35 in good health. Some clones in this sample may be carry-over from other donors' samples. The CDR3 protein is CASSADPSSYEQYF. CDR3 coding DNA: TGTGCCAGCAGCGCCGACCCCTCCTCCTACGAGCAGTACTTC. The entire variable domain, with the rest obtained from reference TRBV9 and TRBJ2-7, is as follows: DSGVTQTPKHLITATGQRVTLRCSPRSGDLSVYWYQQSLDQGLQFLIQYYNGEERAKGNILERFSAQQFPDLHSELNLSSLELGDSALYFCASSADPSSYEQYFGPGTRLTVT.